A single sample is the source of the 30 T cell receptor beta chains below, sequenced in a study of cytomegalovirus exposure and HLA in healthy donors. 13 Jbeta primers and 60 Vbeta primers were used for the PCR. Some clones are missing from TCRdb's copy, which holds only in-frame ones; the method was immunoSEQ multiplex PCR. The data hold 55,000 to 70,000 clones, with under 80% observed a single time. Material for sequencing was PBMCs. Source of these receptors: a woman in her thirties in good health and CMV-seronegative.

The CDR3 sequence is CASSLPGQLVSGANVLTF. As DNA, the CDR3 is TGTGCCAGCAGCCTACCCGGACAGTTAGTCTCTGGGGCCAACGTCCTGACTTTC. The gene calls are TRBV11-3 and TRBJ2-6; possibly TRBD1 for D (6 bases). Trimming pared 5 bases from V and 0 bases from J, leaving 17 bases between. This CDR3 contains 18 residues. Looked up from germline, CDR1 is SGHNT and CDR2 is YENEEA. The variable domain in full, with the rest retrieved from reference TRBV11-3 and TRBJ2-6, is EAGVVQSPRYKIIEKKQPVAFWCNPISGHNTLYWYLQNLGQGPELLIRYENEEAVDDSQLPKDRFSAERLKGVDSTLKIQPAELGDSAVYLCASSLPGQLVSGANVLTFGAGSRLTVL.

This clone appeared a single time. V gene TRBV5-6 combines with J gene TRBJ2-5; TRBD2 aligns across 10 bases. Near its end, the DNA agrees better with TRBJ2-7, so the J call may be wrong. CDR1 is SGHDT and CDR2 is YYEEEE in the germline V gene. The CDR3 sequence is 15 residues long. DNA of the CDR3: TGTGCCAGCAGCTTCAGGCCTAGCGGGAGTTACGAGCAGTACTTC. As protein: CASSFRPSGSYEQYF.

The chain carries TRBV19 and TRBJ2-4; 7 bases map to TRBD1. The trim removed 5 bases at V and 1 base at J, leaving 14 bases unmatched. The germline V gene has CDR1 LNHDA and CDR2 SQIVND (reference sequence). There are 18 residues in the CDR3. The CDR3 DNA reads TGTGCCAGTAGTGCAGATGGTTCCAGGGGGAAGGCCAAAAACATTCAGTACTTC. Its translation is CASSADGSRGKAKNIQYF.

The chain couples TRBV14 to TRBJ2-1; the match to TRBD2 covers 13 bases. This CDR3 has 17 residues. V lost 3 bases and J lost 7; bases outside the gene matches: 9. CDR1 and CDR2 (germline): SGHDN, FVKESK. CDR3 amino acids: CASSQVRTSGSTNEQFF. DNA of the CDR3: TGTGCCAGCAGCCAGGTCCGGACTAGCGGGAGTACGAATGAGCAGTTCTTC.

V gene TRBV27 combines with J gene TRBJ2-3; 9 bases agree with TRBD1. Losses at the gene ends were 5 bases for V and 2 bases for J; bases not matched to a gene: 8. CDR3 length: 16 amino acids. Germline loops: CDR1 MNHEY, CDR2 SMNVEV (reference sequence). The CDR3 sequence: CASSTPTGGITDTQYF. Here the CDR3 DNA reads TGTGCCAGCAGTACCCCGACAGGGGGTATCACAGATACGCAGTATTTT.

On this clone: Relative to the germline gene, one junction end is altered; a read error may explain this. The chain combines TRBV7-9 with TRBJ2-5; 11 bases line up with TRBD2. Germline V CDR1 and CDR2: SEHNR, FQNEAQ (reference sequence). This CDR3 comprises 14 residues. In nucleotides, the CDR3 is TGTTCCAGCAGCTTAGCGGGAGGGCAAGAGACCCAGTACTTC. Translating it yields CSSSLAGGQETQYF.

J is TRBJ2-3 and V is TRBV5-1; D not resolved. Trimming cost V 0 bases and J 1 base, with 3 bases left between them. Germline V gene sequence: CDR1 SGHRS, CDR2 YFSETQ. There are 13 residues in the CDR3. CDR3 loop: CASSLGGTDTQYF. The CDR3 DNA sequence: TGCGCCAGCAGCTTGGGCGGCACAGATACGCAGTATTTT.

The chain combines TRBV11-2 with TRBJ2-7, with 7 bases fitting TRBD2. CDR3 length: 16 residues. Per the germline V gene, CDR1 is SGHAT and CDR2 is FQNNGV. The V segment lost 0 bases and the J segment 5 bases; nucleotides outside the gene matches: 10. Here the CDR3 DNA reads TGTGCCAGCAGCTTAGATCTTGTGGGAGGGCTCCACGAGCAGTACGTC. Translating gives CASSLDLVGGLHEQYV.

This clone was seen a handful of times. For the CDR3, the DNA is TGTGCCAGCACTGGGGGGGGGACTGGGGCCAACGTCCTGACTTTC. This codes for CASTGGGTGANVLTF. The rearrangement joins TRBV6-6 to TRBJ2-6, with 7 bases identical to TRBD2. CDR3 length equals 15 residues. Germline loops: CDR1 MNHNY, CDR2 SVGAGI (reference sequence). Unmatched junction bases numbered 5, after V lost 7 bases and J lost 2 bases.

This clone was seen a handful of times. V is TRBV25-1 and J is TRBJ2-3, with D maybe TRBD2 (5 bases). V gave up 2 bases and J gave up 1 base, with 13 bases separating them. The germline CDR1 and CDR2 sequences are MGHDK and SYGVNS. This CDR3 contains 16 residues. The CDR3 region has the DNA TGTGCCAGCAGTGAAGGGAGAGAACTGCGCACAGATACGCAGTATTTT. This encodes CASSEGRELRTDTQYF.

This rearrangement joins TRBV2 to TRBJ2-1, with 9 bases fitting TRBD1. There are 14 residues in the CDR3. Trimming at V came to 2 bases and at J to 7 bases, leaving 3 bases not matched to a gene. Germline CDR1 is SNHLY and CDR2 is FYNNEI. The CDR3 protein is CASSEMGQGNEQFF. CDR3 coding DNA: TGTGCCAGCAGTGAAATGGGACAGGGTAATGAGCAGTTCTTC.

The rearrangement links TRBV5-1 to TRBJ2-2, with 8 bases lining up with TRBD2. Looked up from germline, CDR1 is SGHRS and CDR2 is YFSETQ. The CDR3 runs to 16 residues. V lost 4 bases, J lost 5 bases, and 10 bases stayed unmatched. The CDR3: CASSHLGPGGTGELFF. For the CDR3, the DNA is TGCGCCAGCAGCCACCTCGGCCCGGGGGGGACCGGGGAGCTGTTTTTT.

V is TRBV4-3 and J is TRBJ2-1; tentative D call: TRBD2 (5 bases). The germline V and J ends were trimmed by 1 base and 7 bases, with 14 bases remaining between them. The CDR3 is made up of 15 amino acids. CDR1 LGHNA and CDR2 YSLEER come from the germline V gene. The CDR3 here is CASSQARGGSNEQFF. CDR3 DNA: TGCGCCAGCAGCCAAGCCCGAGGAGGAAGTAATGAGCAGTTCTTC.

This clone has just a few counts. J is TRBJ2-5 and V is TRBV19, with 7 bases fitting TRBD1. The CDR3 extends over 16 amino acids. Germline loops: CDR1 LNHDA, CDR2 SQIVND (reference sequence). V dropped 5 bases and J dropped 5; count of bases not matched to a gene: 14. CDR3 residues: CASSPQLGQFGETQYF. DNA of the CDR3: TGTGCCAGTAGTCCTCAATTGGGACAGTTCGGGGAGACCCAGTACTTC.

The chain uses TRBV11-1 and TRBJ2-5; no clear D. Trimming left V 4 bases short and J 3 bases short, with 12 bases between. This CDR3 is built from 14 residues. CDR1 and CDR2 from the germline V gene are SGHAT and FQDESV (reference sequence). Here the CDR3 reads CASSSRRSEETQYF. For the CDR3, the DNA is TGTGCCAGCAGCTCTAGGCGGAGTGAAGAGACCCAGTACTTC.

V and J are TRBV5-6 and TRBJ1-2, with D hard to call. The CDR3 runs to 14 residues. Germline assignment: CDR1 SGHDT and CDR2 YYEEEE. V dropped 4 bases and J dropped 0 bases, with 10 bases sitting between them. In DNA form, the CDR3 reads TGTGCCAGCAGCCCAAGTGGAGCTAACTATGGCTACACCTTC. This encodes CASSPSGANYGYTF.

The chain combines TRBV9 with TRBJ1-2, with D perhaps matching TRBD1 (5 bases). Trimming took 4 bases from V and 8 from J, leaving 15 bases between them. In germline, CDR1 is SGDLS, CDR2 YYNGEE. The CDR3 is made up of 13 amino acids. The CDR3 reads CASSPGAAWGYTF. The CDR3 DNA reads TGTGCCAGCAGCCCTGGGGCCGCCTGGGGCTACACCTTC.

In its sample, this clone is medium-sized (0.01 to 0.1%). The rearrangement joins TRBV7-9 to TRBJ2-7; 7 bases are a match to TRBD2. Germline loops: CDR1 SEHNR, CDR2 FQNEAQ (reference sequence). The CDR3 has 15 amino acids. The V gene end was trimmed by 3 bases and the J gene end by 6 bases; junction bases not matched to a gene: 11. As DNA, the CDR3 is TGTGCCAGCAGCTTGGCGGCGGGAGTACTAGGCGAGCAGTACTTC. Translation gives CASSLAAGVLGEQYF. Full variable domain (remainder filled in from reference TRBV7-9 and TRBJ2-7): DTGVSQNPRHKITKRGQNVTFRCDPISEHNRLYWYRQTLGQGPEFLTYFQNEAQLEKSRLLSDRFSAERPKGSFSTLEIQRTEQGDSAMYLCASSLAAGVLGEQYFGPGTRLTVT.

The CDR3, as DNA: TGTGCCAGCAGTTCCTCCCCTTCAACTAATGAAAAACTGTTTTTT. Residues: CASSSSPSTNEKLFF. This chain connects TRBV27 to TRBJ1-4; unclear D gene. This CDR3 is built from 15 residues. CDR1 and CDR2 from the germline V gene are MNHEY and SMNVEV (reference sequence). The ends were cut back, 4 bases at V and 0 bases at J, with 9 bases in the middle. The whole variable domain, remainder taken from reference TRBV27 and TRBJ1-4, is EAQVTQNPRYLITVTGKKLTVTCSQNMNHEYMSWYRQDPGLGLRQIYYSMNVEVTDKGDVPEGYKVSRKEKRNFPLILESPSPNQTSLYFCASSSSPSTNEKLFFGSGTQLSVL.

The chain has TRBV10-3 and TRBJ2-7, with 8 bases identical to TRBD2. CDR3 length equals 14 residues. The germline CDR1 and CDR2 sequences are ENHRY and SYGVKD. Germline trimming cut 6 bases from V and 3 bases from J; bases unmatched to any gene: 7. Here the CDR3 reads CAISPGLDLYEQYF. The CDR3 DNA reads as TGTGCCATCAGCCCGGGACTAGACCTCTACGAGCAGTACTTC.

The genes are TRBV11-2 and TRBJ2-7, with D perhaps matching TRBD2 (5 bases). Germline values: CDR1 SGHAT, CDR2 FQNNGV. V lost 6 bases, J lost 0 bases, and 12 bases lay in between. The CDR3 sequence is 14 residues long. In DNA form, the CDR3 reads TGTGCCAGCAGGGCCCCGGGATCCTCCTACGAGCAGTACTTC. Its protein is CASRAPGSSYEQYF.

V gene TRBV6-1 combines with J gene TRBJ1-4; 7 bases are shared with TRBD1. The germline V gene has CDR1 MNHNS and CDR2 SASEGT. Trimming at V came to 5 bases and at J to 8 bases, leaving 5 bases not matched to a gene. CDR3 length equals 13 residues. The CDR3 sequence: CASSRQGSEKLFF. The CDR3 DNA sequence: TGTGCCAGCAGTCGACAGGGTTCGGAAAAACTGTTTTTT.

As DNA, the CDR3 is TGCGCCAGCAGCCAAGGGACAGCTTTCTACAATCAGCCCCAGCATTTT. Translation: CASSQGTAFYNQPQHF. The gene calls are TRBV4-1 and TRBJ1-5; D possibly corresponds to TRBD1 (6 bases). In germline, CDR1 is MGHRA, CDR2 YSYEKL. Between the trimmed V and J ends, which lost 1 base and 3 bases, there was a span of 13 bases. The CDR3 spans 16 residues.

This chain connects TRBV18 to TRBJ2-7, with D perhaps TRBD1 (6 bases). This CDR3 is 12 amino acids long. Germline loops: CDR1 KGHSH, CDR2 LQKENI. V lost 5 bases and J lost 3, with 8 bases in between. CDR3 protein: CASSSGHYEQYF. CDR3 bases: TGTGCCAGCTCATCGGGACACTACGAGCAGTACTTC.

The V and J genes are TRBV5-1 and TRBJ2-7, with a weak D call TRBD1 (5 bases). The germline gives CDR1 SGHRS, CDR2 YFSETQ. Trimming removed 3 bases at V and 0 bases at J, with 16 bases between. The CDR3 runs 16 residues. Written as DNA, the CDR3 is TGCGCCAGCAGCTCCGGACGAGGACACCTCTCCTACGAGCAGTACTTC. It is translated as CASSSGRGHLSYEQYF.

This rearrangement joins TRBV7-9 to TRBJ2-5; 8 bases are shared with TRBD2. The CDR3 is 18 residues long. Germline CDR1 is SEHNR and CDR2 is FQNEAQ (reference sequence). Trimming at V came to 4 bases and at J to 2 bases, leaving 15 bases not matched to a gene. CDR3 sequence reads: CASSSTFGGAPPQETQYF. CDR3 nucleotide sequence: TGTGCCAGCAGCTCCACCTTCGGGGGGGCGCCCCCTCAAGAGACCCAGTACTTC.

This chain links TRBV7-9 with TRBJ2-7; D perhaps matches TRBD2 (6 bases). The CDR3 sequence is 16 residues long. V was clipped by 3 bases and J by 4 bases, with 19 bases between them. From germline, CDR1 is SEHNR and CDR2 FQNEAQ (reference sequence). DNA of the CDR3: TGTGCCAGCAGCTTCCGGGAGACCGAACCTACGTACGAGCAGTACTTC. Encoded protein: CASSFRETEPTYEQYF.

The sample holds a few counts of this clone. This rearrangement joins TRBV10-2 to TRBJ1-1, with D maybe TRBD1 (6 bases). The CDR3 length is 12 residues. Germline CDR1 WSHSY, CDR2 SAAADI. V shed 5 bases and J shed 4 bases, with 8 bases lying between them. Here the CDR3 reads CASSPQGTEAFF. The CDR3 nucleotides read TGCGCCAGCAGTCCACAGGGCACTGAAGCTTTCTTT.

The CDR3 loop reads CASSLGTVSNQPQHF. Here the CDR3 DNA reads TGTGCCAGCAGCTTGGGGACAGTTAGCAATCAGCCCCAGCATTTT. This chain joins TRBV7-2 and TRBJ1-5; 7 bases agree with TRBD1. Germline trimming cut 3 bases from V and 0 bases from J; bases unmatched to any gene: 2. The CDR3 is 15 residues long. Germline V gene sequence: CDR1 SGHTA, CDR2 FQGNSA. The full variable domain, in which reference TRBV7-2 and TRBJ1-5 provide the parts outside the CDR3, is GAGVSQSPSNKVTEKGKDVELRCDPISGHTALYWYRQSLGQGLEFLIYFQGNSAPDKSGLPSDRFSAERTGGSVSTLTIQRTQQEDSAVYLCASSLGTVSNQPQHFGDGTRLSIL.

CDR3: CASSSDSAGGSGNTIYF. CDR3 coding DNA: TGTGCCAGCAGCTCCGATTCCGCAGGGGGCTCTGGAAACACCATATATTTT. The chain links TRBV4-2 to TRBJ1-3; 7 nucleotides match TRBD1. The CDR3 has 17 residues. In germline, CDR1 is LGHNA, CDR2 YNFKEQ. The V gene end was trimmed by 5 bases and the J gene end by 0 bases; junction bases not matched to a gene: 10.